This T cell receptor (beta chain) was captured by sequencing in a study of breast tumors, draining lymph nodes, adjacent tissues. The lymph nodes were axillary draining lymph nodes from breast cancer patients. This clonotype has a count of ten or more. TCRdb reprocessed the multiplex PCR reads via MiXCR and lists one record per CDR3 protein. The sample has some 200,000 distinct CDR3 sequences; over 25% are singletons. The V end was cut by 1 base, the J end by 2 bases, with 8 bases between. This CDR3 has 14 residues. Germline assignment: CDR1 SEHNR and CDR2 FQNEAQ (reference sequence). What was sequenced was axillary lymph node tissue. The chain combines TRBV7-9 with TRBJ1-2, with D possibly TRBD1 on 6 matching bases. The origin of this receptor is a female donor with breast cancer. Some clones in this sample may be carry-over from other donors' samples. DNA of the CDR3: TGTGCCAGCAGCTTAGTTCAGGGGAACTATGGCTACACCTTC. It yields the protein CASSLVQGNYGYTF.